This T cell receptor (beta chain) comes out of a study of human T cells and chemical hapten exposure. Stated time point: patch test 2, 6 weeks after DPC sensitization. Described treatment: therapeutic diphenylcyclopropenone sensitization with weekly scalp DPC. Trimming removed 6 bases from V and 2 bases from J; junction bases left unmatched: 8. The CDR3 loop spans 15 amino acids. Germline CDR1 reads MGHDK; CDR2 reads SYGVNS. TCRdb reprocessed the RACE reads with MiXCR, giving one entry per CDR3 protein. Of about 50,000 distinct CDR3 sequences in the sample, 9.9% were seen once. The source material was whole blood, sampled in connection with sensitization to the hapten diphenylcyclopropenone (DPC). This rearrangement joins TRBV25-1 to TRBJ1-2; 8 nucleotides line up with TRBD1. The sequence was obtained from a woman aged 45-60 years with alopecia areata. Some clones in this sample may be carry-over from other donors' samples. The DNA of the CDR3 is TGTGCCAGCAGCATCCCCGGGACAGGAAACTATGGCTACACCTTC. Translation: CASSIPGTGNYGYTF.